This T cell receptor beta chain was recorded in a study of T-cell reconstitution after alpha-beta-depleted transplantation in children. Study-wide points: Expanded graft clones numbering several hundred reportedly gave rise to alpha-beta T cells about two months after transplant. Where some patients showed high TCRbeta diversity at day 60, it came from recipient T cells and thymic progenitors that had survived. T-cell numbers and diversity one year post-transplant derived largely from freshly generated T cells.

The V gene's germline CDR1 is MGHRA and CDR2 YSYEKL. The V end lost 0 bases, the J end lost 5 bases, and 13 bases lay between the germline ends. The CDR3 has 15 amino acids. Preparation of the TCRbeta library involved a method that used unique molecular identifiers. TCRdb reprocessed the PCR reads via MiXCR and lists one record per CDR3 protein. Here the sample spans hundreds of thousands of distinct CDR3 sequences, approximately 11% being singletons. This clonotype was counted at least ten times. Its antigen is undetermined. The material was PBMCs, obtained before TCRalphabeta/CD19-depleted stem cell transplant. The receptor was isolated from a child under three years old with acute myeloid leukemia, due to receive a stem cell transplant. The chain joins TRBV4-1 to TRBJ1-1; perhaps TRBD1 as D (6 bases). CDR3 in DNA: TGCGCCAGCAGCCAAGACCCGGGGGCGGGGACTGAAGCTTTCTTT. Encoded protein: CASSQDPGAGTEAFF.